Listed below are T cell receptor beta chains from one sample, sequenced in a study of blood T cells in healthy people across ages. In TCRdb, the 5' RACE reads were re-called with MiXCR into one record per CDR3 protein. The sample includes around 900,000 distinct CDR3 sequences, around 26% of them seen just once. The sample comprised blood. The origin of the receptors is an elderly woman in good health. The CDR3 runs from the conserved cysteine through the conserved F or W. The D gene is left open where the match is weak. Rows may omit the clone size; those that give it use once, few, many or a size class.

>TRBJ2-1|TRBV27|NA|14|many
CASSSGRARGEQFF
TGTGCCAGCAGTTCCGGGCGAGCTCGGGGTGAGCAGTTCTTC
>TRBJ1-1|TRBV6-5|NA|14|NA
CASSYKFIGTEAFF
TGTGCCAGCAGTTACAAATTCATAGGTACTGAAGCTTTCTTT
>TRBJ1-4|TRBV5-1|NA|15|NA
CASSLGREGNEKLFF
TGCGCCAGCAGCTTAGGCAGGGAGGGAAATGAAAAACTGTTTTTT
>TRBJ2-7|TRBV6-5|TRBD1|16|NA
CASSTRTGGLSYEQYF
TGTGCCAGCAGCACTAGGACAGGGGGACTCTCCTACGAGCAGTACTTC
>TRBJ2-7|TRBV7-9|NA|12|many
CASSPLFEEQYF
TGTGCCAGCAGCCCTCTTTTTGAGGAGCAGTACTTC
>TRBJ2-1|TRBV5-1|NA|13|many
CASRDRIGNEQFF
TGCGCCAGCAGGGATCGAATAGGCAATGAGCAGTTCTTC
>TRBJ2-6|TRBV7-2|NA|15|many
CASSPWGSGANVLTF
TGTGCCAGCAGCCCATGGGGCTCTGGGGCCAACGTCCTGACTTTC
>TRBJ2-3|TRBV20-1|NA|13|many
CSASRLSTDTQYF
TGCAGTGCTAGTAGGCTGAGCACAGATACGCAGTATTTT
>TRBJ2-2|TRBV7-2|NA|13|NA
CASSLKRSGELFF
TGTGCCAGCAGCTTAAAGCGTTCGGGGGAGCTGTTTTTT
>TRBJ1-2|TRBV20-1|NA|12|NA
CSAQTPNYGYTF
TGCAGTGCTCAGACCCCTAACTATGGCTACACCTTC
>TRBJ2-7|TRBV10-2|NA|14|few
CASSDGTGHYEQYF
TGCGCCAGCAGTGACGGAACAGGGCACTACGAGCAGTACTTC
>TRBJ1-5|TRBV28|NA|15|NA
CASSSGGGRGQPQHF
TGTGCCAGCAGTTCAGGCGGGGGGCGAGGACAGCCCCAGCATTTT
>TRBJ2-3|TRBV12-3/TRBV12-4|NA|12|many
CASSQFEDTQYF
TGTGCCAGCAGTCAATTCGAGGATACGCAGTATTTT
>TRBJ2-3|TRBV20-1|NA|16|many
CSARDRGGGHLDTQYF
TGCAGTGCTAGAGATCGGGGCGGGGGCCACCTGGATACGCAGTATTTT
>TRBJ2-3|TRBV12-3/TRBV12-4|NA|13|many
CASSLLGADTQYF
TGTGCCAGCAGTTTATTGGGAGCAGATACGCAGTATTTT
>TRBJ2-7|TRBV4-1|NA|15|NA
CASSQALTGPYEQYF
TGCGCCAGCAGCCAAGCTCTCACAGGGCCCTACGAGCAGTACTTC
>TRBJ1-2|TRBV25-1|NA|14|few
CASSFQGVNYGYTF
TGTGCCAGCAGCTTCCAGGGAGTGAACTATGGCTACACCTTC
>TRBJ1-4|TRBV2|NA|14|NA
CASSTSSTNEKLFF
NA
>TRBJ2-7|TRBV6-5|NA|15|many
CASSRNTGPVYEQYF
TGTGCCAGCAGTAGAAATACAGGGCCAGTCTACGAGCAGTACTTC
>TRBJ2-4|TRBV6-5|NA|11|NA
CASTDQNIQYF
TGTGCCAGCACTGACCAAAACATTCAGTACTTC
>TRBJ2-3|TRBV10-3|NA|15|many
CAISESPTGTDTQYF
TGTGCCATCAGTGAGTCCCCGACGGGGACAGATACGCAGTATTTT
>TRBJ2-1|TRBV6-2/TRBV6-3|TRBD2|16|many
CASRETSGGSYNEQFF
TGTGCCAGCAGAGAGACTAGCGGGGGCTCCTACAATGAGCAGTTCTTC
>TRBJ2-7|TRBV11-2|NA|13|many
CASSRQGFYEQYF
TGTGCCAGCAGCCGTCAGGGTTTTTACGAGCAGTACTTC
>TRBJ2-2|TRBV4-3|NA|13|once
CASSPYMAEELFF
TGCGCCAGCAGCCCATATATGGCCGAGGAGCTGTTTTTT
>TRBJ2-7|TRBV3-1|NA|18|NA
CASSQDRGRWDRKYEQYF
TGTGCCAGCAGCCAAGATCGGGGGCGGTGGGACAGAAAGTACGAGCAGTACTTC
>TRBJ2-7|TRBV5-6|NA|14|few
CASRSKLWEDEQYF
TGTGCCAGCAGATCCAAGTTGTGGGAGGATGAGCAGTACTTC
>TRBJ2-1|TRBV7-2|NA|14|NA
CASSDPGGGNEQFF
TGTGCCAGCAGCGACCCTGGGGGTGGTAATGAGCAGTTCTTC
>TRBJ2-4|TRBV10-3|TRBD2|17|many
CAISERGTSGSSNIQYF
TGTGCCATCAGTGAGAGGGGAACTAGCGGATCTTCGAACATTCAGTACTTC
>TRBJ2-3|TRBV6-5|TRBD1|16|once
CASSLGTGGATGTQYF
TGTGCCAGCAGTCTAGGGACAGGGGGCGCGACAGGTACGCAGTATTTT
>TRBJ2-1|TRBV7-2|NA|12|NA
CTSSLEVGEQFF
TGTACCAGCAGCTTAGAGGTGGGGGAGCAGTTCTTC
>TRBJ2-5|TRBV2|TRBD1|14|many
CASSEIGGEETQYF
TGTGCCAGCAGTGAAATAGGGGGCGAAGAGACCCAGTACTTC
>TRBJ2-7|TRBV3-1|NA|15|few
CASSQAPTSLGEQYF
TGTGCCAGCAGCCAAGCGCCCACGAGTCTGGGCGAGCAGTACTTC
>TRBJ2-3|TRBV3-1|TRBD2|20|many
CASSQRGGTSGEGPTDTQYF
TGTGCCAGCAGCCAACGAGGAGGTACTAGCGGGGAAGGACCCACAGATACGCAGTATTTT
>TRBJ2-1|TRBV4-3|TRBD2|16|many
CASSQVTGGSYNEQFF
TGCGCCAGCAGCCAAGTTACGGGGGGATCGTACAATGAGCAGTTCTTC